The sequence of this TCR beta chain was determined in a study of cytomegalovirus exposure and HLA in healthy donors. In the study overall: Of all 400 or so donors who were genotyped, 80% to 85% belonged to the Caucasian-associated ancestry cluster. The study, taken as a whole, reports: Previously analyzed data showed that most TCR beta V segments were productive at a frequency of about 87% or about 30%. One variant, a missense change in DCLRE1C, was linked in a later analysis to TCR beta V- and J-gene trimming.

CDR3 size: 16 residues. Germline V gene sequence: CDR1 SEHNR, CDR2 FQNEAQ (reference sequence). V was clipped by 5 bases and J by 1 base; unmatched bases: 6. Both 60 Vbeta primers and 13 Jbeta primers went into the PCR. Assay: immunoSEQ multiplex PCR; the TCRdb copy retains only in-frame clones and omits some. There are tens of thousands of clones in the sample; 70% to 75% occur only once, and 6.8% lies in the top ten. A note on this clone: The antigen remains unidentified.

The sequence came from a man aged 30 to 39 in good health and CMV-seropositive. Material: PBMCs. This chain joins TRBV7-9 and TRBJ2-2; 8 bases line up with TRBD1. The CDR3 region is CASSLSGGLNTGELFF. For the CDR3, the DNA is TGTGCCAGCAGCCTTTCAGGGGGCCTGAACACCGGGGAGCTGTTTTTT.